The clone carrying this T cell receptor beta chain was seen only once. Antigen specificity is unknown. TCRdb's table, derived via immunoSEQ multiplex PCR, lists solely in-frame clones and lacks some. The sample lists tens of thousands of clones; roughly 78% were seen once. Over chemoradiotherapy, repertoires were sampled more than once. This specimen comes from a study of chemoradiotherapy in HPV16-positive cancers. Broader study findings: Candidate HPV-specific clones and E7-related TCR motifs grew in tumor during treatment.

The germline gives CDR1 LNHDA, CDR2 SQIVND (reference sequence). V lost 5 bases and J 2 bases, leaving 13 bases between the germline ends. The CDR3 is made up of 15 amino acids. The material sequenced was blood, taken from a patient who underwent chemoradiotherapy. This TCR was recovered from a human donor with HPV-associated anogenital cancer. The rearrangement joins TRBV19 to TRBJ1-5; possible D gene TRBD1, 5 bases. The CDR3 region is CASSSWGSGNQPQHF. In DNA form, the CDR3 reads TGTGCCAGTAGTTCATGGGGCAGCGGCAATCAGCCCCAGCATTTT.